This TCR beta chain was recovered during a study of T cell responses to AZD1222 COVID-19 vaccine. The V gene lost 0 bases and the J gene lost 3 bases, with 12 bases spanning the gap. Germline CDR1 reads SGDLS; CDR2 reads YYNGEE. The CDR3 consists of 15 residues. Only in-frame clones appear in the TCRdb table, and some are missing; sequencing was by immunoSEQ multiplex PCR. The sample consists of 140,000 or so clones, roughly nine tenths of them appearing once. This clone was detected once. This TCR was recovered from an adult who received the AZD1222 COVID-19 vaccine. Specimen: peripheral blood, collected 28 days after the second AZD1222 dose. This sequence joins TRBV9 and TRBJ1-2; maybe TRBD1 (5 bases). CDR3 sequence: CASSVGPGGDYGYTF. The CDR3 DNA reads as TGTGCCAGCAGCGTAGGTCCCGGGGGGGACTATGGCTACACCTTC.